What follows describes a single T cell receptor (beta chain). Looked up from germline, CDR1 is MGHRA and CDR2 is YSYEKL. The CDR3 totals 17 residues. J was trimmed by 5 bases and V by 1 base; bases with no gene match: 11. These data belong to a study of cytomegalovirus exposure and HLA in healthy donors. The PCR was carried out with 60 Vbeta primers and 13 Jbeta primers. Libraries were prepared by immunoSEQ multiplex PCR; TCRdb keeps only in-frame clonotypes and omits some of them. This sample has some 130,000 clones, with about 82% found just once. This clonotype was sampled from a boy between 10 and 17 years old in good health and CMV-seronegative. Sequencing was carried out using PBMCs. The chain combines TRBV4-1 with TRBJ1-2; TRBD1 matches at 9 bases. The chain's CDR3 is CASSQAPVPDRGYGYTF. In DNA, the CDR3 is TGCGCCAGCAGCCAAGCCCCGGTTCCGGACAGGGGTTATGGCTACACCTTC.